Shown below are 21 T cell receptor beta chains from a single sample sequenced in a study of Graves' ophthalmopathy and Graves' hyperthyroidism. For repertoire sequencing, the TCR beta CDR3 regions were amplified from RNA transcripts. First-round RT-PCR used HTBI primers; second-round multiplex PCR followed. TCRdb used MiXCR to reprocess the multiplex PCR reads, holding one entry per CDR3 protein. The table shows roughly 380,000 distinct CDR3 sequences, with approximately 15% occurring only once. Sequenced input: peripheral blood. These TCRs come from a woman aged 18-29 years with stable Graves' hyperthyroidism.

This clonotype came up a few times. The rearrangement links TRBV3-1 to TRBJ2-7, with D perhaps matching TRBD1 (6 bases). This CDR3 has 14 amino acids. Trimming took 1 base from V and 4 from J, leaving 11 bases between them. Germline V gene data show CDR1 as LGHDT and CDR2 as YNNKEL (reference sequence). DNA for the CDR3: TGTGCCAGCAGCCAAGCTGGGGGCGGTTACGAGCAGTACTTC. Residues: CASSQAGGGYEQYF.

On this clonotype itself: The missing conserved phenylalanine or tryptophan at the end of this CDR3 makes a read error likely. Here the CDR3 reads CASSYPRVSPGETQYL. Here the CDR3 DNA reads TGTGCCAGCAGTTACCCCCGGGTCTCCCCAGGGGAGACCCAGTACCTC. This sequence joins TRBV6-2 or TRBV6-3 and TRBJ2-5, with a possible D match to TRBD1 (5 bases). CDR1 and CDR2 (germline): MNHEY, SVGEGT. V lost 2 bases, J lost 5 bases, and 18 bases lay in between. This CDR3 spans 16 amino acids.

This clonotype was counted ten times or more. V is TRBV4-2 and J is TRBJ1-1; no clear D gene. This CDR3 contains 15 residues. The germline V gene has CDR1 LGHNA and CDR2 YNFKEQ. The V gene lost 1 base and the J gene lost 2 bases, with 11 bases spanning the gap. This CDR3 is CASSQGSGGNTEAFF. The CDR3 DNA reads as TGTGCCAGCAGCCAAGGGTCAGGTGGTAACACTGAAGCTTTCTTT.

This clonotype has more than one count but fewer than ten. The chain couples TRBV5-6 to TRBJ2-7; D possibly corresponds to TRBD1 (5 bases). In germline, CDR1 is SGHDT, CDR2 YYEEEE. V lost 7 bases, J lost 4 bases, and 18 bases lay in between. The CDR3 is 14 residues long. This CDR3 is CASGFNGAQYEQYF. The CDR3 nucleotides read TGTGCCAGCGGATTTAATGGGGCTCAGTACGAGCAGTACTTC.

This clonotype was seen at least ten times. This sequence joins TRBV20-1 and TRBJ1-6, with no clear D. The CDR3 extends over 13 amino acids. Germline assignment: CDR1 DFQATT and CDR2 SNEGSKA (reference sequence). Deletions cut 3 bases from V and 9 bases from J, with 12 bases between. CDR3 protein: CSASGGNGSPLHF. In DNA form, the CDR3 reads TGCAGTGCTAGTGGTGGGAATGGTTCACCCCTCCACTTT.

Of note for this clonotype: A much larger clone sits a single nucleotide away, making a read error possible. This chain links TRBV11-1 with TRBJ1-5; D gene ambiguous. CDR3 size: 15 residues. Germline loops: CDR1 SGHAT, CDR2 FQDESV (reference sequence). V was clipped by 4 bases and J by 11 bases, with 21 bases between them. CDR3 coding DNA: TGTGCCAGCAGCTCGTGGGAAGGGTCTAAGTTTTCCCAGCATTTT. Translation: CASSSWEGSKFSQHF.

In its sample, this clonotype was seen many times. The CDR3: CASSPLSWVEETQYF. The DNA for the CDR3 is TGTGCCAGCAGTCCCCTCTCCTGGGTTGAGGAGACCCAGTACTTC. The genes are TRBV6-5 and TRBJ2-5, with D unresolved. The CDR3 totals 15 residues. Germline lookup yields CDR1 MNHEY and CDR2 SVGAGI. The V end was cut by 5 bases, the J end by 5 bases, with 18 bases between.

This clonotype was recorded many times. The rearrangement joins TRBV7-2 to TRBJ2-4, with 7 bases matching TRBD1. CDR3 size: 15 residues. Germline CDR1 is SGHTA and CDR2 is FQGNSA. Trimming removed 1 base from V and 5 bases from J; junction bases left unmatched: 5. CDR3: CASSLGQGRQNIQYF. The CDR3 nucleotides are TGTGCCAGCAGCTTAGGACAGGGCCGTCAAAACATTCAGTACTTC. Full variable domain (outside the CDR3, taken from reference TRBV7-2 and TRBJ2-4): GAGVSQSPSNKVTEKGKDVELRCDPISGHTALYWYRQSLGQGLEFLIYFQGNSAPDKSGLPSDRFSAERTGGSVSTLTIQRTQQEDSAVYLCASSLGQGRQNIQYFGAGTRLSVL.

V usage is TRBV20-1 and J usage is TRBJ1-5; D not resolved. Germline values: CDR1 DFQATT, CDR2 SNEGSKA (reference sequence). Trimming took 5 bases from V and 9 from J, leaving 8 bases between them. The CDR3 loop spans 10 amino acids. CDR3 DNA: TGCAGTGCTCCTCATTGGCCCCAGCATTTT. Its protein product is CSAPHWPQHF.

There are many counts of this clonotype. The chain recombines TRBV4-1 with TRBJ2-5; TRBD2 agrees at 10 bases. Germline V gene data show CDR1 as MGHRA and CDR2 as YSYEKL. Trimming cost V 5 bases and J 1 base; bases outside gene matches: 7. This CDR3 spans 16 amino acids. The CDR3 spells CASSSLSGGTQETQYF. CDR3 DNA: TGCGCCAGCAGCTCGCTTAGCGGGGGGACCCAAGAGACCCAGTACTTC.

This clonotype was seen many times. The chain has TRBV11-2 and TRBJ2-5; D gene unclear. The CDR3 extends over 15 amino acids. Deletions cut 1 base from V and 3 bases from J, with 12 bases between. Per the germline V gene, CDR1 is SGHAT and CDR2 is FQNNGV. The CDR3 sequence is CASSLGPTTEETQYF. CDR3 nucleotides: TGTGCCAGCAGCTTAGGGCCGACAACAGAAGAGACCCAGTACTTC.

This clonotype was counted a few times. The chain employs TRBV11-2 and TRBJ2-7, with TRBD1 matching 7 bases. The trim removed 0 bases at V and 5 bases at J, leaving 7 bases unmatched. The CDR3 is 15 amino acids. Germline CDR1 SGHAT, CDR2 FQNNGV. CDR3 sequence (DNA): TGTGCCAGCAGCTTAGAGGCAGGGGGTTTCAACGAGCAGTACTTC. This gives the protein CASSLEAGGFNEQYF.

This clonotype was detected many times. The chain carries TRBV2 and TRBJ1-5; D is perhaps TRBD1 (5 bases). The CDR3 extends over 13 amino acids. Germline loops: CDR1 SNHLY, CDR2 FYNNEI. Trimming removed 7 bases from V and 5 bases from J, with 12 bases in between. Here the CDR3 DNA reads TGTGCCAGCAAGAAGGGGCAATATCAGCCCCAGCATTTT. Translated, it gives CASKKGQYQPQHF.

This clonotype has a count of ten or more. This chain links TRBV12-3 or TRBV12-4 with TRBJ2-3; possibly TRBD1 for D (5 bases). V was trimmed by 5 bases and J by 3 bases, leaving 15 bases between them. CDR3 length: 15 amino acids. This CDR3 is CASSRVAPGTDTQYF. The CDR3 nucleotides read TGTGCCAGCAGTCGAGTCGCCCCAGGGACAGATACGCAGTATTTT.

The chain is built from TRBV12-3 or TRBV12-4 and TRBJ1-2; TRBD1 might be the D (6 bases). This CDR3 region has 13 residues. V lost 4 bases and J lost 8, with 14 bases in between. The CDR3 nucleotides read TGTGCCAGCAGTTCCCCCCAGGGGATGGGCTACACCTTC. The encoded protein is CASSSPQGMGYTF.

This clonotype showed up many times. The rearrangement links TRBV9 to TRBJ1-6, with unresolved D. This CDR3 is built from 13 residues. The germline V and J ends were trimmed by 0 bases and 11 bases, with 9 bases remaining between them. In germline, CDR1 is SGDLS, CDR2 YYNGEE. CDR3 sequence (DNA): TGTGCCAGCAGCGTAGGGGGAAACACACCCCTCCACTTT. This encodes CASSVGGNTPLHF. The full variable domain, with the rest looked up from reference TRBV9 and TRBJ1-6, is DSGVTQTPKHLITATGQRVTLRCSPRSGDLSVYWYQQSLDQGLQFLIQYYNGEERAKGNILERFSAQQFPDLHSELNLSSLELGDSALYFCASSVGGNTPLHFGNGTRLTVT.

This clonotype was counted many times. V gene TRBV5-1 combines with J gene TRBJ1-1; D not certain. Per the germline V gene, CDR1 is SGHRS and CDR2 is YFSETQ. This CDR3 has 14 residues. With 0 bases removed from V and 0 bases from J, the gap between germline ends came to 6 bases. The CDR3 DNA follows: TGCGCCAGCAGCTTGGTCGCAGTGAACACTGAAGCTTTCTTT. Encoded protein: CASSLVAVNTEAFF.

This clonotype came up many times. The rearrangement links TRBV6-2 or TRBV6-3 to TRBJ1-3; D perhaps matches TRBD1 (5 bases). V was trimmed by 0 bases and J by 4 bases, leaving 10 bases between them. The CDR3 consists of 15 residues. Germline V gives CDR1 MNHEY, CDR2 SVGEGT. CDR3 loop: CASSYSGVGGNTIYF. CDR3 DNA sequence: TGTGCCAGCAGTTACTCGGGGGTCGGCGGAAACACCATATATTTT.

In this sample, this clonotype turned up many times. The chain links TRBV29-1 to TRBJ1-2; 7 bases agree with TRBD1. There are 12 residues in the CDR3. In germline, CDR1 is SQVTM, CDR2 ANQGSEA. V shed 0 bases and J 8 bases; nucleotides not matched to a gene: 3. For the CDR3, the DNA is TGCAGCGTTGAAGATCTCAGGGGGGGCTACACCTTC. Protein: CSVEDLRGGYTF.

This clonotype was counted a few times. CDR3 coding DNA: TGTGCCAGCAGCCACCGCCTCCACTCTTACGAGCAGTACTTC. This translates into CASSHRLHSYEQYF. J is TRBJ2-7 and V is TRBV14; D is ambiguous. Germline V CDR1 and CDR2: SGHDN, FVKESK. This CDR3 is built from 14 residues. V lost 3 bases to trimming and J lost 4 bases, with 13 bases between them.

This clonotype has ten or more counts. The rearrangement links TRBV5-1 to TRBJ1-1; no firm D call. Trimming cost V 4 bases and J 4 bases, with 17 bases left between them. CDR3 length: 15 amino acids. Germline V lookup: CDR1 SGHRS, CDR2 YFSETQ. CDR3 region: CASSPRKGSATEAFF. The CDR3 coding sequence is TGCGCCAGCAGCCCCAGGAAAGGGTCGGCCACTGAAGCTTTCTTT.